A single sample is the source of the 24 T cell receptor beta chains below, sequenced in a study of T cell responses to AZD1222 COVID-19 vaccine. Assay: immunoSEQ multiplex PCR; the TCRdb copy retains only in-frame clones and omits some. The profile covers fewer than 150,000 clones, with just over 90% appearing a single time and around 5% taken by the ten largest. The specimen comprised peripheral blood, sampled 28 days after the second AZD1222 dose. All receptors come from an adult who received the AZD1222 COVID-19 vaccine.

V and J are TRBV28 and TRBJ2-3, with TRBD2 as a possible D gene (5 bases). CDR3 size: 17 residues. Per germline, CDR1 MDHEN and CDR2 SYDVKM. V lost 3 bases and J 3 bases, leaving 19 bases between the germline ends. DNA of the CDR3: TGTGCCAGCAGTTTTGGGTCTTCGGGATGGGAGACAGATACGCAGTATTTT. Protein product: CASSFGSSGWETDTQYF. The whole variable domain, filled in from reference TRBV28 and TRBJ2-3, reads DVKVTQSSRYLVKRTGEKVFLECVQDMDHENMFWYRQDPGLGLRLIYFSYDVKMKEKGDIPEGYSVSREKKERFSLILESASTNQTSMYLCASSFGSSGWETDTQYFGPGTRLTVL.

The chain employs TRBV12-3 or TRBV12-4 and TRBJ1-2; D is uncertain. Trimming pared 1 base from V and 5 bases from J, leaving 5 bases between. This CDR3 has 12 amino acids. Written as DNA, the CDR3 is TGTGCCAGCAGTTTAGGAGCGTATGGCTACACCTTC. Protein product: CASSLGAYGYTF.

The chain links TRBV7-6 to TRBJ2-1; TRBD1 matches 9 bases. CDR1 is SGHVS and CDR2 is FNYEAQ in the germline V gene. The V segment lost 0 bases and the J segment 3 bases; nucleotides outside the gene matches: 9. The CDR3 covers 18 residues. CDR3 nucleotide sequence: TGTGCCAGCAGCTTAGCAAAACAGGGGGCGGAATACTACAATGAGCAGTTCTTC. Translation: CASSLAKQGAEYYNEQFF.

V is TRBV30 and J is TRBJ1-5; D is unclear. V was clipped by 5 bases and J by 0 bases, with 11 bases between them. The germline V gene has CDR1 GTSNPN and CDR2 SVGIG (reference sequence). The CDR3 extends over 14 amino acids. CDR3 protein: CAWGKSNSNQPQHF. As DNA, the CDR3 is TGTGCCTGGGGGAAGTCCAATAGCAATCAGCCCCAGCATTTT.

The chain couples TRBV27 to TRBJ2-2; 12 bases are a match to TRBD2. This CDR3 region has 19 residues. The germline V gene encodes CDR1 MNHEY and CDR2 SMNVEV (reference sequence). The V and J ends lost 6 bases and 0 bases, in that order; junction bases with no gene match: 11. The CDR3 sequence is CASSPRVGLAGSNTGELFF. The CDR3 DNA sequence: TGTGCCAGCAGCCCACGGGTGGGACTAGCGGGCTCGAACACCGGGGAGCTGTTTTTT.

This chain connects TRBV4-3 to TRBJ2-3, with D maybe TRBD1 (5 bases). The CDR3 sequence is 13 residues long. V gave up 4 bases and J gave up 2 bases, with 7 bases separating them. Germline values: CDR1 LGHNA, CDR2 YSLEER. The CDR3 region is CASSRGDTDTQYF. The CDR3 DNA reads TGCGCCAGCAGCCGGGGCGACACAGATACGCAGTATTTT.

This chain joins TRBV6-6 and TRBJ2-3; perhaps TRBD2 as D (6 bases). Germline-derived CDR1 and CDR2 are MNHNY and SVGAGI (reference sequence). The CDR3 loop spans 14 amino acids. V was clipped by 6 bases and J by 5 bases, with 15 bases between them. The CDR3 bases are TGTGCCAGCAGATTGGAGGGGAAAGGAGATACGCAGTATTTT. Protein product: CASRLEGKGDTQYF.

This chain connects TRBV11-2 to TRBJ1-1; D is uncertain. Germline values: CDR1 SGHAT, CDR2 FQNNGV. V lost 1 base and J lost 0, with 9 bases in between. The CDR3 is made up of 15 amino acids. CDR3 sequence reads: CASSLGLGVNTEAFF. CDR3 coding DNA: TGTGCCAGCAGCTTAGGTCTCGGCGTGAACACTGAAGCTTTCTTT.

The CDR3 bases are TGTGCCAGCAGTTACTCCCCAGGGGCTAGGTCACCCCTCCACTTT. Translated, it gives CASSYSPGARSPLHF. This rearrangement joins TRBV6-2 or TRBV6-3 to TRBJ1-6; D may be TRBD1 (6 bases). Germline-derived CDR1 and CDR2 are MNHEY and SVGEGT. The CDR3 spans 15 residues. Trimming shortened V by 0 bases and J by 10 bases, and 13 bases separated the two germline ends.

The CDR3 region is CASRGDSNNQPQHF. In nucleotides, the CDR3 is TGTGCCAGCAGGGGGGACTCGAACAATCAGCCCCAGCATTTT. The rearrangement links TRBV6-5 to TRBJ1-5; D may be TRBD1 (5 bases). This CDR3 region has 14 residues. Germline CDR1 reads MNHEY; CDR2 reads SVGAGI. V gave up 6 bases and J gave up 3 bases, with 12 bases separating them.

This chain links TRBV19 with TRBJ2-7; TRBD1 aligns across 10 bases. The CDR3 covers 18 residues. J lost 2 bases, V lost 5 bases, and 15 bases had no gene match. From germline, CDR1 is LNHDA and CDR2 SQIVND (reference sequence). CDR3 DNA sequence: TGTGCCAGTAGTCCCCCGAAGGGACAGGGGTTAAACACCTACGAGCAGTACTTC. Its protein product is CASSPPKGQGLNTYEQYF.

The chain links TRBV7-6 to TRBJ2-2; maybe TRBD2 (5 bases). The CDR3 has 15 residues. V was shortened by 0 bases and J by 5 bases, with 10 bases between the two germline ends. CDR1 and CDR2 from the germline V gene are SGHVS and FNYEAQ. The CDR3 loop is CASSLALRDTGELFF. Written as DNA, the CDR3 is TGTGCCAGCAGCTTAGCGCTCCGGGATACCGGGGAGCTGTTTTTT.

This clone was picked up one time. The chain employs TRBV5-4 and TRBJ1-2; D call uncertain. V lost 2 bases, J lost 8 bases, and 13 bases lay in between. Germline loops: CDR1 SGHNT, CDR2 YYREEE (reference sequence). The CDR3 spans 13 residues. CDR3 coding DNA: TGTGCCAGCAGCTTTATAGGGCAGGAGGGCTACACCTTC. Translating it yields CASSFIGQEGYTF.

The chain is built from TRBV21-1 and TRBJ2-7; TRBD2, the table's D call, lacks a check against the DNA. TRBV21-1 is noted as a pseudogene. The CDR3 is 18 residues long. The CDR3 DNA reads as TGTGCCAGCAGCAAAGCGCTAGGAACTAGCGGGAGGTTCCACGAGCAGTACTTC. Amino acids: CASSKALGTSGRFHEQYF.

The chain combines TRBV5-4 with TRBJ1-2; D might be TRBD1 (5 bases). The CDR3 is 15 residues long. Germline CDR1 reads SGHNT; CDR2 reads YYREEE (reference sequence). Trimming left V 0 bases short and J 4 bases short, with 13 bases between. The CDR3 sequence is CASSLEPGTGYGYTF. CDR3 coding DNA: TGTGCCAGCAGCTTGGAACCAGGGACGGGCTATGGCTACACCTTC.

The chain combines TRBV20-1 with TRBJ1-1, with D perhaps matching TRBD1 (6 bases). V dropped 3 bases and J dropped 6 bases, with 17 bases sitting between them. The germline CDR1 and CDR2 sequences are DFQATT and SNEGSKA (reference sequence). The CDR3 consists of 14 residues. The CDR3, as DNA: TGCAGTGCTAGTAGAGGGCCCCCAGGGGCTGAAGCTTTCTTT. Its protein is CSASRGPPGAEAFF.

J is TRBJ1-1 and V is TRBV6-2 or TRBV6-3; tentatively, D is TRBD1 (5 bases). The CDR3 is made up of 15 amino acids. Germline V gene sequence: CDR1 MNHEY, CDR2 SVGEGT. Trimming pared 6 bases from V and 4 bases from J, leaving 18 bases between. The CDR3 reads CASSPIWGGGTEAFF. The CDR3 DNA is TGTGCCAGCAGCCCCATTTGGGGCGGTGGCACTGAAGCTTTCTTT.

The rearrangement uses TRBV19 and TRBJ2-7, with D possibly TRBD1 on 6 matching bases. V dropped 6 bases and J dropped 3 bases, with 12 bases sitting between them. Germline CDR1 is LNHDA and CDR2 is SQIVND (reference sequence). The CDR3 extends over 13 amino acids. The CDR3 nucleotides read TGTGCCAGTAGCAGGGGTAGGGACTACGAGCAGTACTTC. This gives the protein CASSRGRDYEQYF. Supplemented by reference TRBV19 and TRBJ2-7, the full variable domain reads DGGITQSPKYLFRKEGQNVTLSCEQNLNHDAMYWYRQDPGQGLRLIYYSQIVNDFQKGDIAEGYSVSREKKESFPLTVTSAQKNPTAFYLCASSRGRDYEQYFGPGTRLTVT.

V is TRBV7-2 and J is TRBJ2-7; D ambiguous. Per the germline V gene, CDR1 is SGHTA and CDR2 is FQGNSA. CDR3 size: 15 residues. V lost 5 bases and J lost 0, with 14 bases in between. The CDR3 loop is CASSRAVVSSYEQYF. The CDR3 DNA sequence: TGTGCCAGCAGCCGGGCGGTAGTTTCCTCCTACGAGCAGTACTTC.

The chain employs TRBV18 and TRBJ1-1, with unresolved D. Trimming removed 5 bases from V and 4 bases from J, with 17 bases in between. The V gene's germline CDR1 is KGHSH and CDR2 LQKENI. This CDR3 spans 15 amino acids. The CDR3, as DNA: TGTGCCAGCTCAGAAGGTCAACTCGGGCGCACTGAAGCTTTCTTT. Translated, it gives CASSEGQLGRTEAFF.

V usage is TRBV7-9 and J usage is TRBJ1-4, with no clear D. There are 14 residues in the CDR3. V was cut by 1 base and J by 0 bases, with 3 bases left in between. CDR1 SEHNR and CDR2 FQNEAQ come from the germline V gene (reference sequence). The CDR3 nucleotides are TGTGCCAGCAGCTTAGGTGCAACTAATGAAAAACTGTTTTTT. Protein: CASSLGATNEKLFF.

This chain joins TRBV19 and TRBJ1-2, with 9 nucleotides matching TRBD1. Germline CDR1 and CDR2: LNHDA and SQIVND (reference sequence). V was pared by 5 bases and J by 3 bases, with 10 bases of the junction left unmatched. The CDR3 is 16 residues long. CDR3 protein: CASSPRDRDVYYGYTF. In DNA form, the CDR3 reads TGTGCCAGTAGTCCTAGGGACAGGGATGTGTACTATGGCTACACCTTC.

The rearrangement joins TRBV4-3 to TRBJ1-1; TRBD1 matches at 7 bases. This CDR3 spans 15 amino acids. The ends lost 1 base at V and 8 bases at J; junction bases unmatched: 10. Germline-derived CDR1 and CDR2 are LGHNA and YSLEER. The CDR3 loop is CASSQGRGRLEEAFF. The CDR3 coding sequence is TGCGCCAGCAGCCAAGGAAGGGGGCGTTTGGAAGAAGCTTTCTTT.

The chain combines TRBV7-2 with TRBJ1-6; 8 bases match TRBD1. V was pared by 0 bases and J by 10 bases, with 8 bases of the junction left unmatched. Germline CDR1 SGHTA, CDR2 FQGNSA. The CDR3 is made up of 16 amino acids. In nucleotides, the CDR3 is TGTGCCAGCAGCTTAGCGCTGACAGGGGTTGAATCACCCCTCCACTTT. It specifies CASSLALTGVESPLHF.